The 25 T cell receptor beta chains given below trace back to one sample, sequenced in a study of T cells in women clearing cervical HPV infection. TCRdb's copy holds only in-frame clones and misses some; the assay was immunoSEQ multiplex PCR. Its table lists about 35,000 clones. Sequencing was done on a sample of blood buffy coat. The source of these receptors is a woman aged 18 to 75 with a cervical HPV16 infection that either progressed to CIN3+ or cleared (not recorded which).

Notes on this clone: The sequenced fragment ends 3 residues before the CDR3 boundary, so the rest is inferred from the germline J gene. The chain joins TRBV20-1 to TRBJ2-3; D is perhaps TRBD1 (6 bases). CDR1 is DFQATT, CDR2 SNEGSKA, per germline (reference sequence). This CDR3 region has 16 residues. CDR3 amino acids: CSATLKNRARQETQYF. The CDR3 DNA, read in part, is TGCAGTGCTACACTGAAAAACAGGGCCCGGCAAGAGACG.

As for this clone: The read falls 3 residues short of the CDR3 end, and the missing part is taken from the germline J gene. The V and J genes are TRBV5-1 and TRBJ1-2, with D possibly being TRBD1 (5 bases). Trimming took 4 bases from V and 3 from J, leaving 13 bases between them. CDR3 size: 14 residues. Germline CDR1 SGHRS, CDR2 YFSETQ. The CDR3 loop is CASSPAGQDYGYTF. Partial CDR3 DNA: TGCGCCAGCAGCCCTGCGGGGCAGGACTATGGC.

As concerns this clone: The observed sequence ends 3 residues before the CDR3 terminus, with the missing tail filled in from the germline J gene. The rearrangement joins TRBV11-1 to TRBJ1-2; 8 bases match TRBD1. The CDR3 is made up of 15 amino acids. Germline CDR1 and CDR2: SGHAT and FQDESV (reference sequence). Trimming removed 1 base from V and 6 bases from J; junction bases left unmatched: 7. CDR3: CASSLEIGQGDGYTF. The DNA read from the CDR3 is TGTGCCAGCAGCTTAGAAATTGGACAGGGTGATGGC.

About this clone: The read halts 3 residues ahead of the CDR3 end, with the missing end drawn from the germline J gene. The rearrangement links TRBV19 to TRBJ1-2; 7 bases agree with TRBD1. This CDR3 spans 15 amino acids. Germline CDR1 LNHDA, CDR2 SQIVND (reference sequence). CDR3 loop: CASSIGQGGTDTYTF. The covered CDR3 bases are TGTGCCAGTAGTATAGGACAGGGAGGAACAGATACC. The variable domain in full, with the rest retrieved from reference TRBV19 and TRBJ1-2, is DGGITQSPKYLFRKEGQNVTLSCEQNLNHDAMYWYRQDPGQGLRLIYYSQIVNDFQKGDIAEGYSVSREKKESFPLTVTSAQKNPTAFYLCASSIGQGGTDTYTFGSGTRLTVV.

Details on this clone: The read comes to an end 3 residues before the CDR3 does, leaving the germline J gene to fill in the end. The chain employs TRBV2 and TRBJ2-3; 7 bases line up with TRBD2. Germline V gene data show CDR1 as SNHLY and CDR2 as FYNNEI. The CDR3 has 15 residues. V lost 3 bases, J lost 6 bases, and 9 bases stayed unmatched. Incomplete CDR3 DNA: TGTGCCAGCAGTGAGGCGGGGGTGTCCCTGGATACG. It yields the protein CASSEAGVSLDT. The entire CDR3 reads CASSEAGVSLDTQYF.

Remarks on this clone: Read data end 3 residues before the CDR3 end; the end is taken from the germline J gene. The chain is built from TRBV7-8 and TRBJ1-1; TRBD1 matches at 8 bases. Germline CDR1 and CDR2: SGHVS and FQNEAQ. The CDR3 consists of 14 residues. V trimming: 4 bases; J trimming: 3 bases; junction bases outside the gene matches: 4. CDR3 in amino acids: CASSWTGMYTEAFF. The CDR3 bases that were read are TGTGCCAGCAGCTGGACAGGGATGTACACTGAA.

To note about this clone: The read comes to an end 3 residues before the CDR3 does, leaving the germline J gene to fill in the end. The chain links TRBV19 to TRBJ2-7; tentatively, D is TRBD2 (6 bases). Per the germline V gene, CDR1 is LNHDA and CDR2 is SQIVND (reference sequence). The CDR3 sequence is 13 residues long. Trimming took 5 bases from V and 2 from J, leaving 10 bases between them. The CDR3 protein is CASSLGLAYEQYF. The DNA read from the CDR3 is TGTGCCAGTAGTTTGGGACTCGCCTACGAG.

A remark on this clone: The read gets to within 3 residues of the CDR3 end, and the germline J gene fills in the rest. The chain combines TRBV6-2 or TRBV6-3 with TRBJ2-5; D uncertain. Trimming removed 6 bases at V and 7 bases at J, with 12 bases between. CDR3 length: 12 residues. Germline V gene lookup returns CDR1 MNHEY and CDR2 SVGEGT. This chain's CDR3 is CASRPPGRTQYF. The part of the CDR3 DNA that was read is TGTGCCAGCAGACCCCCTGGCCGGACC.

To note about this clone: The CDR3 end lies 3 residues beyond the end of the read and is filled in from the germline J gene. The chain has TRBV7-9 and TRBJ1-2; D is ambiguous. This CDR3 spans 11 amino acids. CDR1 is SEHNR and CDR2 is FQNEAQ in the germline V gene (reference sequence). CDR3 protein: CASSFHNDYTF. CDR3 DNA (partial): TGTGCCAGCAGCTTTCACAATGAC.

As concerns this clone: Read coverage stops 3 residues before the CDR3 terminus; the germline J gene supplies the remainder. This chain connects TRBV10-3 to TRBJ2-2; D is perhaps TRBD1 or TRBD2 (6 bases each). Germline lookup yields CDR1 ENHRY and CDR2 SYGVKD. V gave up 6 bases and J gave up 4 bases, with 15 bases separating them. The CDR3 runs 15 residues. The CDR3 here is CAIRTQGGGTGELFF. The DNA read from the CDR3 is TGTGCCATCAGGACACAGGGAGGAGGCACCGGGGAG.

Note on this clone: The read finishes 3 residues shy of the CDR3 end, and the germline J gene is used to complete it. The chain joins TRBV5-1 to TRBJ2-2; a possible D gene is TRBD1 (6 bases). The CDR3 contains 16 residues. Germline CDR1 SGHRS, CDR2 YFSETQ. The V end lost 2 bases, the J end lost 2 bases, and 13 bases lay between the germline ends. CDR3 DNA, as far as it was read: TGCGCCAGCAGCTTTGGACAGTCCCCCAACACCGGGGAG. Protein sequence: CASSFGQSPNTGE. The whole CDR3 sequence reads CASSFGQSPNTGELFF. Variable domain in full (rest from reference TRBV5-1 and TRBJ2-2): KAGVTQTPRYLIKTRGQQVTLSCSPISGHRSVSWYQQTPGQGLQFLFEYFSETQRNKGNFPGRFSGRQFSNSRSEMNVSTLELGDSALYLCASSFGQSPNTGELFFGEGSRLTVL.

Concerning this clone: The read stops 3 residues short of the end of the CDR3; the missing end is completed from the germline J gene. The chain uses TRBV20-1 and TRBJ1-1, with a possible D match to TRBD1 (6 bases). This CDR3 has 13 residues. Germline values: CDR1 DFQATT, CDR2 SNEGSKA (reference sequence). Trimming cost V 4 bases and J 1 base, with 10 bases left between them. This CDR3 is CSATGQRNTEAFF. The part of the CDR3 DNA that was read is TGCAGTGCTACAGGACAGAGGAACACTGAA.

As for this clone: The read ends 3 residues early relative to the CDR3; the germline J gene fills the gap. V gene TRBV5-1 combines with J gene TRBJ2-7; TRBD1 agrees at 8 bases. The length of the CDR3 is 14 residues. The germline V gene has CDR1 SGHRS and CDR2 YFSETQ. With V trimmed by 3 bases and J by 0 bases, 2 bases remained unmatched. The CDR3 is CASSSGQGSYEQYF. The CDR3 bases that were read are TGCGCCAGCAGCTCAGGACAGGGCTCCTACGAG.

CDR3 sequence: CASSPTRATDTQYF. The CDR3 bases that were read are TGTGCCAGCTCCCCGACTAGGGCCACAGATACG. This rearrangement joins TRBV18 to TRBJ2-3, with D maybe TRBD2 (6 bases). Sequencing ends 3 residues short of the CDR3 end; the germline J gene provides the rest. Germline V CDR1 and CDR2: KGHSH, LQKENI. The CDR3 has 14 amino acids. V was cut by 6 bases and J by 2 bases, with 12 bases left in between.

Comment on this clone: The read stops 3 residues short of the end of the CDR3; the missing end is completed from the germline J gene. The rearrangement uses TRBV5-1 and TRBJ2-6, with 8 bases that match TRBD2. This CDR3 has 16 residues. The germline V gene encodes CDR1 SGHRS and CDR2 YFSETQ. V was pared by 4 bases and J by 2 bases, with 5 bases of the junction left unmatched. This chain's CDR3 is CASSAGGAAGANVLTF. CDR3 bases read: TGCGCCAGCAGCGCGGGAGGCGCGGCTGGGGCCAACGTC.

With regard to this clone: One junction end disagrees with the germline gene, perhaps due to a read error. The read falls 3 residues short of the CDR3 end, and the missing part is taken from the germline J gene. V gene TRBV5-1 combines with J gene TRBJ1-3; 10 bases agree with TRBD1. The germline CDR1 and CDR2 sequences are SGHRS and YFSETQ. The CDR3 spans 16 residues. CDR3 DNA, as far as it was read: TGCGCCAGCAGCTTGGGGGACAGGGGATCTGGAAACACA. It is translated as CASSLGDRGSGNT. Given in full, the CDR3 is CASSLGDRGSGNTIYF.

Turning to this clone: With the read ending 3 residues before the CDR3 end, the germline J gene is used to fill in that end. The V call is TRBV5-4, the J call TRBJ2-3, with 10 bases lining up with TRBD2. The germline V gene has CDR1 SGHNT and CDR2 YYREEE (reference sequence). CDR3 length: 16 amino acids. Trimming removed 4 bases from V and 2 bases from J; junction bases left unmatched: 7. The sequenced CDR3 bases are TGTGCCAGCAGCAGACCAGGGACTAGCGACACAGATACG. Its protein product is CASSRPGTSDTDT. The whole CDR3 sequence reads CASSRPGTSDTDTQYF.

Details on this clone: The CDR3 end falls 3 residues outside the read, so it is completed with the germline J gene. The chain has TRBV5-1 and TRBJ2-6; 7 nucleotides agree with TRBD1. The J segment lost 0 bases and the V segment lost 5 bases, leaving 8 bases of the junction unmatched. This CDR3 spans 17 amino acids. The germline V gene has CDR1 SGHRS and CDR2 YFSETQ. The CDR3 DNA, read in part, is TGCGCCAGCAGGCCACAGGGGTCTAGCTCTGGGGCCAACGTC. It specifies CASRPQGSSSGANV. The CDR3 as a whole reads CASRPQGSSSGANVLTF. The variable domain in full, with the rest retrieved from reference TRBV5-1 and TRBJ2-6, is KAGVTQTPRYLIKTRGQQVTLSCSPISGHRSVSWYQQTPGQGLQFLFEYFSETQRNKGNFPGRFSGRQFSNSRSEMNVSTLELGDSALYLCASRPQGSSSGANVLTFGAGSRLTVL.

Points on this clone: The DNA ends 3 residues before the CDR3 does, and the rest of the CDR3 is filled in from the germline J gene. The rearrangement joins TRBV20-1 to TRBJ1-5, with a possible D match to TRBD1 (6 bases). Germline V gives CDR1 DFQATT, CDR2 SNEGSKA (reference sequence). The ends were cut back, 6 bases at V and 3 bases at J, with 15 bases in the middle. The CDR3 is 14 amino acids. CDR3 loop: CSANSGAFNQPQHF. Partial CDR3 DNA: TGCAGTGCCAACTCAGGGGCTTTCAATCAGCCC.

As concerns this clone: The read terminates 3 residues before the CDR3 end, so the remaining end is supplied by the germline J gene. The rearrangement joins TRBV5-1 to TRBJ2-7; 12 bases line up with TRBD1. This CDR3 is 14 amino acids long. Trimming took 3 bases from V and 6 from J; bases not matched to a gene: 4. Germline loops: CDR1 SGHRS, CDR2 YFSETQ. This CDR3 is CASSSGTGGSEQYF. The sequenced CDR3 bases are TGCGCCAGCAGCTCCGGGACAGGGGGCTCCGAG.

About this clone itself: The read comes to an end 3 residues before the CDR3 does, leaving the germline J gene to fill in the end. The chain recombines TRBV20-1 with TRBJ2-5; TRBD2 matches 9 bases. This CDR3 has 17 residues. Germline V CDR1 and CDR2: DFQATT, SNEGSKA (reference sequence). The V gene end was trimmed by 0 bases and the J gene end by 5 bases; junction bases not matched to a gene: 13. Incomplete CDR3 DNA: TGCAGTGCTAGAGATGGTGGGCGGGGGGGCCGAGGGGAGACC. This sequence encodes CSARDGGRGGRGET. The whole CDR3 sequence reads CSARDGGRGGRGETQYF.

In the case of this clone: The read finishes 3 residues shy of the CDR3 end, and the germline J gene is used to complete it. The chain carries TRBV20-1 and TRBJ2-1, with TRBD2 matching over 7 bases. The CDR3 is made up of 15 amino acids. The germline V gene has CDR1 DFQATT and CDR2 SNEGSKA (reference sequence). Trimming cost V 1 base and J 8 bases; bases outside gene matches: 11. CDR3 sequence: CSARGSSGISHEQFF. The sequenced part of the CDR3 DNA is TGCAGTGCTAGAGGATCCAGCGGGATATCCCATGAG.

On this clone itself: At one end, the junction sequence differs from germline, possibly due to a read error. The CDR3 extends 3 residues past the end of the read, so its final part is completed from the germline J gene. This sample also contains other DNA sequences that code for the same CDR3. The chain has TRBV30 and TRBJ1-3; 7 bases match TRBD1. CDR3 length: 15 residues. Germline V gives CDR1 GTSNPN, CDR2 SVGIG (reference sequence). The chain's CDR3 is CAWSPPTGTVHTIYF. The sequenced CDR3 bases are TGTGCCTGGAGCCCCCCGACAGGGACGGTACACACG.

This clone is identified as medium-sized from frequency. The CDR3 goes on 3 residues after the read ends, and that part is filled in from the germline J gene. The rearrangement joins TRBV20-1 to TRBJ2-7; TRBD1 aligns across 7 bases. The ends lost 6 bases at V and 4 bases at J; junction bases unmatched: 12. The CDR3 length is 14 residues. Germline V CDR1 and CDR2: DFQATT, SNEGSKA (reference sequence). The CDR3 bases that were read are TGCAGTGCAGAAACCGGGACAGACCTTTACGAG. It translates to CSAETGTDLYE. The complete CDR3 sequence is CSAETGTDLYEQYF.

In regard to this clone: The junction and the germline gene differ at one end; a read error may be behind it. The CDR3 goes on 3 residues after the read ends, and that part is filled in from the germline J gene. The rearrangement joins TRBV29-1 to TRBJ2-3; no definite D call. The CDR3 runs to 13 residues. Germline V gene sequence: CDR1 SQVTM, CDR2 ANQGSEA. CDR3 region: CSVDRDTAETQYF. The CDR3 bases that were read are TGCAGCGTTGACCGAGACACGGCAGAGACG.